This T cell receptor (beta chain) comes out of a study of cytomegalovirus exposure and HLA in healthy donors. 60 Vbeta and 13 Jbeta primers were used in PCR. TCRdb keeps only in-frame clones here, not all; method: immunoSEQ multiplex PCR. The data show more than 90,000 clones, roughly 76% seen once. Germline values: CDR1 MDHEN, CDR2 SYDVKM. V gave up 6 bases and J gave up 4 bases; unmatched junction bases: 10. The CDR3 loop spans 16 amino acids. Sequencing input: PBMCs. The sequence was collected from a middle-aged man in good health and CMV-seronegative. The genes are TRBV28 and TRBJ2-1; 9 bases agree with TRBD2. In nucleotides, the CDR3 is TGTGCCAGCAGCAAGAGCTCTAGCGGGACATACAATGAGCAGTTCTTC. Residues: CASSKSSSGTYNEQFF.